The 22 T cell receptor beta chains below were found in one sample sequenced in a study of cytomegalovirus exposure and HLA in healthy donors. The PCR contained 60 Vbeta and 13 Jbeta primers. Clones were sequenced by immunoSEQ multiplex PCR, and TCRdb holds only the in-frame ones, with some missing. The data hold 95,000 to 150,000 clones, with 66% observed a single time. Source material: PBMCs. Source of these receptors: a young man in good health and CMV-seronegative.

In its sample, this clone was seen a few times. V is TRBV9 and J is TRBJ1-4; possible D gene TRBD1, 5 bases. There are 15 residues in the CDR3. Germline V gene data show CDR1 as SGDLS and CDR2 as YYNGEE. The ends were cut back, 0 bases at V and 2 bases at J, with 8 bases in the middle. CDR3 protein: CASSVEGSTNEKLFF. As DNA, the CDR3 is TGTGCCAGCAGCGTAGAGGGGTCGACTAATGAAAAACTGTTTTTT.

This chain links TRBV12-5 with TRBJ2-1, with 9 bases lining up with TRBD1. This CDR3 comprises 17 residues. J lost 5 bases, V lost 3 bases, and 11 bases had no gene match. Germline-derived CDR1 and CDR2 are LGHNT and FRNRAP. The CDR3 is CASGFAGQGMRHNEQFF. CDR3 DNA sequence: TGTGCTAGTGGTTTCGCGGGACAGGGCATGAGGCACAATGAGCAGTTCTTC.

In this sample, this clone turned up a few times. The chain recombines TRBV9 with TRBJ1-5, with 8 bases fitting TRBD1. This CDR3 has 16 residues. V dropped 4 bases and J dropped 2; count of bases not matched to a gene: 8. The germline CDR1 and CDR2 sequences are SGDLS and YYNGEE. The CDR3 nucleotides are TGTGCCAGCAGCCCGCCTAGGGGACAGGGCAATCAGCCCCAGCATTTT. It codes for CASSPPRGQGNQPQHF. Complete variable domain (other parts from reference TRBV9 and TRBJ1-5): DSGVTQTPKHLITATGQRVTLRCSPRSGDLSVYWYQQSLDQGLQFLIQYYNGEERAKGNILERFSAQQFPDLHSELNLSSLELGDSALYFCASSPPRGQGNQPQHFGDGTRLSIL.

V is TRBV7-9 and J is TRBJ2-2; D may be TRBD2 (6 bases). V dropped 6 bases and J dropped 3 bases, with 11 bases sitting between them. This CDR3 has 14 amino acids. Germline CDR1 is SEHNR and CDR2 is FQNEAQ (reference sequence). CDR3 loop: CASSFRDYTGELFF. In DNA form, the CDR3 reads TGTGCCAGCAGTTTCAGGGACTACACCGGGGAGCTGTTTTTT.

This chain links TRBV9 with TRBJ2-1; D perhaps matches TRBD1 (6 bases). Germline CDR1 and CDR2: SGDLS and YYNGEE. V was cut by 4 bases and J by 9 bases, with 14 bases left in between. This CDR3 has 13 residues. The CDR3 loop reads CASSTRQDPEQFF. The CDR3 DNA follows: TGTGCCAGCAGCACTCGACAGGATCCTGAGCAGTTCTTC.

The chain combines TRBV7-9 with TRBJ2-3; 8 bases align to TRBD2. The CDR3 covers 16 residues. From germline, CDR1 is SEHNR and CDR2 FQNEAQ (reference sequence). Unmatched junction bases numbered 7, after V lost 1 base and J lost 4 bases. CDR3 loop: CASSLGLGGAPDTQYF. The CDR3 nucleotides are TGTGCCAGCAGCTTAGGCCTCGGGGGGGCTCCAGATACGCAGTATTTT. Combining the CDR3 with reference TRBV7-9 and TRBJ2-3 gives the whole variable domain DTGVSQNPRHKITKRGQNVTFRCDPISEHNRLYWYRQTLGQGPEFLTYFQNEAQLEKSRLLSDRFSAERPKGSFSTLEIQRTEQGDSAMYLCASSLGLGGAPDTQYFGPGTRLTVL.

The rearrangement joins TRBV7-8 to TRBJ1-3; 8 bases match TRBD1. The length of the CDR3 is 17 residues. Trimming took 3 bases from V and 10 from J; bases not matched to a gene: 17. Per germline, CDR1 SGHVS and CDR2 FQNEAQ. The CDR3 loop is CASSFTTGTGSLRTIYF. CDR3 nucleotide sequence: TGTGCCAGCAGCTTCACAACCGGGACAGGTTCTCTCAGGACCATATATTTT. Supplemented by reference TRBV7-8 and TRBJ1-3, the full variable domain reads GAGVSQSPRYKVAKRGQDVALRCDPISGHVSLFWYQQALGQGPEFLTYFQNEAQLDKSGLPSDRFFAERPEGSVSTLKIQRTQQEDSAVYLCASSFTTGTGSLRTIYFGEGSWLTVV.

The chain recombines TRBV7-2 with TRBJ2-5, with TRBD1 as a possible D gene (7 bases). The tail of the sequence fits TRBJ2-7 better, so the J call may be wrong. The length of the CDR3 is 15 residues. Per the germline V gene, CDR1 is SGHTA and CDR2 is FQGNSA. Here the CDR3 reads CASSLEGAGRYEQYF. The CDR3 DNA sequence: TGTGCCAGCAGCTTAGAGGGGGCGGGGCGCTACGAGCAGTACTTC.

The rearrangement uses TRBV19 and TRBJ1-2, with D perhaps matching TRBD1 (6 bases). Trimming removed 1 base from V and 7 bases from J, with 7 bases in between. This CDR3 has 12 amino acids. In germline, CDR1 is LNHDA, CDR2 SQIVND (reference sequence). The CDR3 bases are TGTGCCAGTAGTATAGCCAGGGGTGGCTACACCTTC. It is translated as CASSIARGGYTF.

This chain joins TRBV10-3 and TRBJ2-5; possible D gene TRBD1, 6 bases. The better agreement between TRBJ2-7 and the DNA end casts doubt on the J call. This CDR3 contains 12 residues. Germline V CDR1 and CDR2: ENHRY, SYGVKD. The CDR3 reads CAISPTGNEQYF. In DNA, the CDR3 is TGTGCCATCAGTCCCACAGGGAACGAGCAGTACTTC.

The chain employs TRBV9 and TRBJ2-1; 10 nucleotides agree with TRBD2. Per germline, CDR1 SGDLS and CDR2 YYNGEE. The CDR3 length is 15 residues. The V gene end was trimmed by 2 bases and the J gene end by 7 bases; junction bases not matched to a gene: 6. This chain's CDR3 is CASSVSGGARNEQFF. The CDR3 region has the DNA TGTGCCAGCAGCGTCAGCGGGGGGGCCCGGAATGAGCAGTTCTTC.

CDR3 sequence reads: CASSTPQGPNTEAFF. CDR3 nucleotide sequence: TGTGCCAGTAGTACACCACAGGGCCCGAACACTGAAGCTTTCTTT. This chain uses TRBV19 with TRBJ1-1; D possibly corresponds to TRBD1 (6 bases). V lost 4 bases to trimming and J lost 1 base, with 13 bases between them. Germline V CDR1 and CDR2: LNHDA, SQIVND (reference sequence). The CDR3 extends over 15 amino acids.

V and J are TRBV7-2 and TRBJ1-4; D gene ambiguous. V was cut by 3 bases and J by 7 bases, with 15 bases left in between. Germline CDR1 SGHTA, CDR2 FQGNSA. The CDR3 is 15 amino acids. The CDR3 DNA reads as TGTGCCAGCAGCTTCGACACCGGAGGAGGTGAAAAACTGTTTTTT. Protein sequence: CASSFDTGGGEKLFF.

The chain uses TRBV7-9 and TRBJ1-2; unclear D gene. Germline CDR1 and CDR2: SEHNR and FQNEAQ (reference sequence). This CDR3 is 15 amino acids long. V lost 3 bases and J 0 bases, leaving 11 bases between the germline ends. Here the CDR3 DNA reads TGTGCCAGCAGCTTCGGTAGCGGATCTAACTATGGCTACACCTTC. The encoded protein is CASSFGSGSNYGYTF.

This clone was recorded once. The identical CDR3 is also encoded by other nucleotide sequences in the sample. This chain uses TRBV29-1 with TRBJ2-7; the match to TRBD2 covers 10 bases. V dropped 6 bases and J dropped 1; count of bases not matched to a gene: 0. Germline loops: CDR1 SQVTM, CDR2 ANQGSEA. The CDR3 spans 12 residues. The CDR3 sequence: CSVTSGSYEQYF. CDR3 sequence (DNA): TGCAGCGTGACTAGCGGGTCCTACGAGCAGTACTTC.

The chain uses TRBV4-1 and TRBJ2-3; possible D gene TRBD2, 5 bases. Trimming left V 4 bases short and J 6 bases short, with 11 bases between. The V gene's germline CDR1 is MGHRA and CDR2 YSYEKL. CDR3 length: 13 residues. CDR3 loop: CASSPAGGDTQYF. CDR3 DNA sequence: TGCGCCAGCAGCCCGGCGGGTGGGGATACGCAGTATTTT.

The rearrangement joins TRBV7-8 to TRBJ2-7; D gene unclear. CDR3 length: 14 amino acids. Trimming pared 0 bases from V and 6 bases from J, leaving 12 bases between. Germline V gene sequence: CDR1 SGHVS, CDR2 FQNEAQ. CDR3 loop: CASSLAFRVCEQYF. DNA for the CDR3: TGTGCCAGCAGCTTAGCGTTTCGAGTATGCGAGCAGTACTTC.

This clone appeared a few times. At one end the junction does not follow the germline gene, possibly because of a read error. This rearrangement joins TRBV6-5 to TRBJ1-5, with D perhaps matching TRBD1 (5 bases). The CDR3 covers 15 residues. The germline V gene encodes CDR1 MNHEY and CDR2 SVGAGI. The DNA of the CDR3 is TGTGCCAGCAGTCCCTCAGGGAATAGCTATCAGCCCCAGCATTTT. Amino acid sequence: CASSPSGNSYQPQHF.

This clone came up once. The chain uses TRBV6-5 and TRBJ2-1; a possible D gene is TRBD2 (5 bases). The CDR3 contains 14 residues. Germline V gives CDR1 MNHEY, CDR2 SVGAGI. Deletions cut 5 bases from V and 8 bases from J, with 16 bases between. CDR3 protein: CASSRGKRFYEQFF. CDR3 DNA sequence: TGTGCCAGCAGTCGAGGGAAGAGATTTTATGAGCAGTTCTTC.

This clone was seen a few times. The V call is TRBV10-3, the J call TRBJ2-7; 9 bases are shared with TRBD2. The CDR3 is 17 amino acids. Germline-derived CDR1 and CDR2 are ENHRY and SYGVKD. V dropped 0 bases and J dropped 4; count of bases not matched to a gene: 10. This CDR3 is CAISESNRRGGPYEQYF. The CDR3 DNA sequence: TGTGCCATCAGTGAGTCGAACCGGCGGGGGGGCCCATACGAGCAGTACTTC.

This clone showed up just a few times. The chain has TRBV2 and TRBJ2-7; D is perhaps TRBD1 (5 bases). The CDR3 length is 16 residues. V was clipped by 7 bases and J by 5 bases, with 24 bases between them. CDR1 SNHLY and CDR2 FYNNEI come from the germline V gene. The DNA of the CDR3 is TGTGCCAGCACAGCCCGGGCCAGGGTATCGAAGGACGAGCAGTACTTC. Residues: CASTARARVSKDEQYF. Together with reference TRBV2 and TRBJ2-7, the CDR3 gives the full variable domain: EPEVTQTPSHQVTQMGQEVILRCVPISNHLYFYWYRQILGQKVEFLVSFYNNEISEKSEIFDDQFSVERPDGSNFTLKIRSTKLEDSAMYFCASTARARVSKDEQYFGPGTRLTVT.

This clone was seen only a few times. At one boundary the junction diverges from the germline segment, which might be a read error. The V and J genes are TRBV7-9 and TRBJ1-1, with TRBD1 matching over 9 bases. Germline-derived CDR1 and CDR2 are SEHNR and FQNEAQ (reference sequence). This CDR3 has 12 residues. CDR3 DNA: TGTTCCAGCAGCTTGGGACAGGGTGAAGCTTTCTTT. This encodes CSSSLGQGEAFF.